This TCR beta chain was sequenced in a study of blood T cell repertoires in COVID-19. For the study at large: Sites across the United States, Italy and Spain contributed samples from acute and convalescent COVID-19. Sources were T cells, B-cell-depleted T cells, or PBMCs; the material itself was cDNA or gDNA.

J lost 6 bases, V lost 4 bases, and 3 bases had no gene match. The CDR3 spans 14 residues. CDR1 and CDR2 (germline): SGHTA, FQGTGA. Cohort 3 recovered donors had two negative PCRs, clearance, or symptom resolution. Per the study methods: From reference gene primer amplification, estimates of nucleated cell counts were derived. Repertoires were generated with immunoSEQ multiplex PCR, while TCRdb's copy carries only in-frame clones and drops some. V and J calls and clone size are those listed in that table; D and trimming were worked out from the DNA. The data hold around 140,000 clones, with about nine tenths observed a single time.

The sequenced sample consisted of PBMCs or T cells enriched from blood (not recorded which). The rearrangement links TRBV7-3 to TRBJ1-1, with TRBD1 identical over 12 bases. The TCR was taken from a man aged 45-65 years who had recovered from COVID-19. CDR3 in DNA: TGTGCCAGCAGCTCGGGACAGGGGGCGGCTGAAGCTTTCTTT. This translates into CASSSGQGAAEAFF. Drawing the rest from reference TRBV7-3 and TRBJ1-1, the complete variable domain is GAGVSQTPSNKVTEKGKYVELRCDPISGHTALYWYRQSLGQGPEFLIYFQGTGAADDSGLPNDRFFAVRPEGSVSTLKIQRTERGDSAVYLCASSSGQGAAEAFFGQGTRLTVV.